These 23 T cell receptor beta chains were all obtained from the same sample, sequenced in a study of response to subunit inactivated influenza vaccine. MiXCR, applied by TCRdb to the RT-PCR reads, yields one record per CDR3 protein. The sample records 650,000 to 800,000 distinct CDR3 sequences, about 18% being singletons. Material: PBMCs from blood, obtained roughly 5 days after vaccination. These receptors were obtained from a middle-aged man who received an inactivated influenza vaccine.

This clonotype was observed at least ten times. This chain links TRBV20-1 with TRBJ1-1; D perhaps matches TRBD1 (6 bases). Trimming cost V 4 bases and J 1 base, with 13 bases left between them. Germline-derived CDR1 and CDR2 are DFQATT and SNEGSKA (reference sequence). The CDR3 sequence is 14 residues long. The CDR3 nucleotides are TGCAGTGCTAAGGCAGGGGCCCCGAACACTGAAGCTTTCTTT. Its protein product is CSAKAGAPNTEAFF.

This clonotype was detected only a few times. The CDR3 spells CASSLRQVAYNEQFF. For the CDR3, the DNA is TGTGCCAGCAGTTTGAGACAGGTCGCCTACAATGAGCAGTTCTTC. The chain is built from TRBV12-3 or TRBV12-4 and TRBJ2-1, with a weak D call TRBD1 (6 bases). The CDR3 is 15 amino acids. V lost 3 bases and J 2 bases, leaving 11 bases between the germline ends.

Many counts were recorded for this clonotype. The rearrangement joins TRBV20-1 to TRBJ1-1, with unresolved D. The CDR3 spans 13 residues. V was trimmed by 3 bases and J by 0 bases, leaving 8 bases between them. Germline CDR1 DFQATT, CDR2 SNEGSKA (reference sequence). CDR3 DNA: TGCAGTGCTAGGTCGCAGGTGAACACTGAAGCTTTCTTT. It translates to CSARSQVNTEAFF.

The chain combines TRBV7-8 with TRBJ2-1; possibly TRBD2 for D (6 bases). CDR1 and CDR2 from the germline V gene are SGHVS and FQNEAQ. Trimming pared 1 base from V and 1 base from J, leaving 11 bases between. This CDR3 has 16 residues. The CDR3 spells CASSLGGGISYNEQFF. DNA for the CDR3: TGTGCCAGCAGCTTAGGGGGCGGGATTTCCTACAATGAGCAGTTCTTC.

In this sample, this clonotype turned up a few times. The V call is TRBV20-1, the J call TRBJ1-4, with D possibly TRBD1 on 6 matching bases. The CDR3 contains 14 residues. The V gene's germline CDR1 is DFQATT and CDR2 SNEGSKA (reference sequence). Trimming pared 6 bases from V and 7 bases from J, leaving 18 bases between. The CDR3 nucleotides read TGCAGTGCCGCCGAGGGGCAGGGGCTTGAAAAACTGTTTTTT. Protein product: CSAAEGQGLEKLFF.

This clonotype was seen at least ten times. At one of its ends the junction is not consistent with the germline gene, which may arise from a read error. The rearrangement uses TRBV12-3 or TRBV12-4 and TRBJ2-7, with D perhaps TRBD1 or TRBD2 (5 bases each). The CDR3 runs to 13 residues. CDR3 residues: CASSLGEFYEQYF. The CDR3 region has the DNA TGCGCCAGCAGCTTGGGGGAATTTTACGAGCAGTACTTC.

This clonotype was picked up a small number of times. In DNA form, the CDR3 reads TGTGCCAGCAGCTGGACAGCCATGAACACTGAAGCTTTCTTT. Its protein product is CASSWTAMNTEAFF. The chain has TRBV7-2 and TRBJ1-1; perhaps TRBD1 as D (6 bases). CDR1 SGHTA and CDR2 FQGNSA come from the germline V gene. Trimming removed 4 bases from V and 0 bases from J, with 9 bases in between. The CDR3 length is 14 residues.

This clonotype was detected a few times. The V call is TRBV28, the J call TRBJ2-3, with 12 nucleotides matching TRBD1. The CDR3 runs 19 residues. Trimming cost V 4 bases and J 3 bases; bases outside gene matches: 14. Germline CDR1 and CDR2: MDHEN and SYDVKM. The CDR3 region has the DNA TGTGCCAGCAGTTCAAGGGACAGGGGGCGAAGCGGGAGTACAGATACGCAGTATTTT. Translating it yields CASSSRDRGRSGSTDTQYF. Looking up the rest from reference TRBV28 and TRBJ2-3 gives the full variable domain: DVKVTQSSRYLVKRTGEKVFLECVQDMDHENMFWYRQDPGLGLRLIYFSYDVKMKEKGDIPEGYSVSREKKERFSLILESASTNQTSMYLCASSSRDRGRSGSTDTQYFGPGTRLTVL.

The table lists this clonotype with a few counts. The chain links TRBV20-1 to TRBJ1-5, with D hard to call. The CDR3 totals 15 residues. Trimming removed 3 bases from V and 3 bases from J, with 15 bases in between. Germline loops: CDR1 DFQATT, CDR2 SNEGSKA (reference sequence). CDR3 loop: CSASIPGRSNQPQHF. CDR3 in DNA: TGCAGTGCTAGCATCCCTGGCCGCTCCAATCAGCCCCAGCATTTT.

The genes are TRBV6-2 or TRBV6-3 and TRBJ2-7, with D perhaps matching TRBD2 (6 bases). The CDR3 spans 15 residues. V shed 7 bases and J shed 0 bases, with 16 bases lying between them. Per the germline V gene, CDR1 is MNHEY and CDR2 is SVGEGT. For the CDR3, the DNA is TGTGCCAGCAAGGTCCACCGCGGGAACTCCTACGAGCAGTACTTC. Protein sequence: CASKVHRGNSYEQYF.

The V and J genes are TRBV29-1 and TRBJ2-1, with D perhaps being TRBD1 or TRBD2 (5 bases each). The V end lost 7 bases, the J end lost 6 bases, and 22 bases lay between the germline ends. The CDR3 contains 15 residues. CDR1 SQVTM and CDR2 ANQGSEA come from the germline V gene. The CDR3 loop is CSASPGARFTNEQFF. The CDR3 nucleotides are TGCAGCGCCAGCCCCGGGGCAAGATTTACCAATGAGCAGTTCTTC.

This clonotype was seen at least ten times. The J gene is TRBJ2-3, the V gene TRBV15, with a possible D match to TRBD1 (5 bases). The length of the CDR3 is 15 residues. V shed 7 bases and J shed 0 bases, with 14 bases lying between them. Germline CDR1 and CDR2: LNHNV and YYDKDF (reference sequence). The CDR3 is CATTLDRTSTDTQYF. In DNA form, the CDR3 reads TGTGCCACCACCCTAGACAGAACCAGCACAGATACGCAGTATTTT.

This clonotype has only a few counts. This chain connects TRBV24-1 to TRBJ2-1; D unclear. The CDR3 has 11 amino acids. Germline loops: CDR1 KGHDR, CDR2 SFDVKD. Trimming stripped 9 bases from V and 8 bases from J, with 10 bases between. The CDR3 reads CATGARDEQFF. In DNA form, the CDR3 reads TGTGCCACCGGAGCAAGGGATGAGCAGTTCTTC.

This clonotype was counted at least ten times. In DNA form, the CDR3 reads TGCGCCAGCAGCCTCGACTGGGGAACCGAGCAGTACTTC. It translates to CASSLDWGTEQYF. This chain links TRBV5-1 with TRBJ2-7, with no clear D. Trimming shortened V by 4 bases and J by 6 bases, and 14 bases separated the two germline ends. The CDR3 covers 13 residues. Germline CDR1 SGHRS, CDR2 YFSETQ.

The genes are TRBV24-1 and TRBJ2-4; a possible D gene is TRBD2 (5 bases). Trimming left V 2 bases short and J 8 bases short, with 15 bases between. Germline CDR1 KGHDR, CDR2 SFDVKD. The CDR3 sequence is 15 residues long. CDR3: CATSDSRALWDIQYF. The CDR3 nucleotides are TGTGCCACCAGTGATTCGAGGGCCCTTTGGGACATTCAGTACTTC.

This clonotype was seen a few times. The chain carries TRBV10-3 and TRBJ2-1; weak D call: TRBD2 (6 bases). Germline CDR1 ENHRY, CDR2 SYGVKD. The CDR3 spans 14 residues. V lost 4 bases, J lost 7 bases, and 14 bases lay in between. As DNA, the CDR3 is TGTGCCATCAGTGGGGAAGTAGGGAGGAATGAGCAGTTCTTC. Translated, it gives CAISGEVGRNEQFF.

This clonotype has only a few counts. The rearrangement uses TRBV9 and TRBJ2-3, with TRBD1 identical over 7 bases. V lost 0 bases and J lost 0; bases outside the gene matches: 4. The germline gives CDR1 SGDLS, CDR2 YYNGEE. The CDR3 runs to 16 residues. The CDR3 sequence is CASSVDRGVSTDTQYF. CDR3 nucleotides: TGTGCCAGCAGCGTAGACAGGGGAGTTAGCACAGATACGCAGTATTTT.

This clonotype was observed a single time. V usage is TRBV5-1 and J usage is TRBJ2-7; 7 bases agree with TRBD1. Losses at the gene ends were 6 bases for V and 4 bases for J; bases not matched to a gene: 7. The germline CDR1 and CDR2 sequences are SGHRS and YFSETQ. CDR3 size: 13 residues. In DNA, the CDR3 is TGCGCCAGCATAGGGACAGATACATACGAGCAGTACTTC. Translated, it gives CASIGTDTYEQYF.

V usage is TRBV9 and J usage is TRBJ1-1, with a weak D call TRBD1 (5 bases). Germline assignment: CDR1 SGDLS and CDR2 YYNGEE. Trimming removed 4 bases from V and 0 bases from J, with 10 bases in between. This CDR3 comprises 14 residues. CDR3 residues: CASSTREVNTEAFF. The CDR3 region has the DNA TGTGCCAGCAGCACCAGGGAAGTGAACACTGAAGCTTTCTTT.

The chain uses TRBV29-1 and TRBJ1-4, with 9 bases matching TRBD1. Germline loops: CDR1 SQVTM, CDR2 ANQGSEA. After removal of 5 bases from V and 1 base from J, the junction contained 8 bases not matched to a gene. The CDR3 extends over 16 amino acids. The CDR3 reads CSVPPGQGITNEKLFF. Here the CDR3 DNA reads TGCAGCGTTCCGCCGGGACAGGGCATAACTAATGAAAAACTGTTTTTT.

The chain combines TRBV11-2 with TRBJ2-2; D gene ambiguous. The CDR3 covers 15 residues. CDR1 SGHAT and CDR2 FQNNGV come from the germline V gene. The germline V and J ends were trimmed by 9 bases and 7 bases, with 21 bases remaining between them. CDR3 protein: CASPYGLSLDGELFF. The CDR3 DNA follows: TGTGCCAGTCCCTACGGTCTATCTCTGGACGGGGAGCTGTTTTTT.

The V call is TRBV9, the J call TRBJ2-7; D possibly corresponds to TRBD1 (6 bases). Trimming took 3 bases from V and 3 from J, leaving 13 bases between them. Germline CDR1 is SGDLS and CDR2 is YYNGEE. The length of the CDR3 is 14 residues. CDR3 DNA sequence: TGTGCCAGCAGCGCATCTCAAGGGGGCTACGAGCAGTACTTC. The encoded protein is CASSASQGGYEQYF.

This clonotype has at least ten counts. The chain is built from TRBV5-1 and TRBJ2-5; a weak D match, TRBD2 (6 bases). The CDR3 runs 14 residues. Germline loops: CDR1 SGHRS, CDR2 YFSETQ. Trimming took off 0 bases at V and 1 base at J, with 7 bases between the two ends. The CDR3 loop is CASSLGSGQETQYF. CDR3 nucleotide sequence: TGCGCCAGCAGCTTGGGTAGCGGCCAAGAGACCCAGTACTTC.